Following are 12 T cell receptor beta chains from one sample sequenced in a study of CD8+CD57+ T cells in acquired aplastic anemia. Investigators profiled TCR beta VDJ and CDR3 from genomic DNA template. MiXCR, run by TCRdb on the reads, gives a single entry per CDR3 protein. In the table there are approximately 50,000 distinct CDR3 sequences, about 78% of which are singletons. Source material: sorted CD4+, CD8+, or CD8+CD57+ T cells (not recorded which) from PBMCs. The receptors derive from a human donor in good health, serving as a control.

This clonotype was seen ten or more times. The V call is TRBV27, the J call TRBJ2-1; D not resolved. V shed 0 bases and J shed 3 bases, with 12 bases lying between them. CDR3 length equals 16 residues. Germline CDR1 MNHEY, CDR2 SMNVEV (reference sequence). CDR3 loop: CASSLSYYPLYNEQFF. In DNA form, the CDR3 reads TGTGCCAGCAGTTTATCGTATTACCCTCTCTACAATGAGCAGTTCTTC.

This clonotype has a count of ten or more. V gene TRBV30 combines with J gene TRBJ2-7; 16 bases align to TRBD2. CDR3 length equals 15 residues. V shed 1 base, J shed 7 bases, and the junction held 4 bases outside the gene matches. From germline, CDR1 is GTSNPN and CDR2 SVGIG (reference sequence). The CDR3 DNA sequence: TGTGCCTGGAGTGAGGGACTAGCGGGAGGGTATGAGCAGTACTTC. Translation gives CAWSEGLAGGYEQYF.

Many counts were recorded for this clonotype. The chain uses TRBV3-1 and TRBJ2-5; 8 positions match TRBD1. This CDR3 has 15 amino acids. The germline gives CDR1 LGHDT, CDR2 YNNKEL (reference sequence). J was trimmed by 3 bases and V by 3 bases; bases with no gene match: 6. In DNA, the CDR3 is TGTGCCAGCAGCCACCCCGGGACAGGTGAAGAGACCCAGTACTTC. Translated: CASSHPGTGEETQYF.

The chain uses TRBV29-1 and TRBJ2-7; D might be TRBD1 (6 bases). Germline values: CDR1 SQVTM, CDR2 ANQGSEA. The length of the CDR3 is 13 residues. Trimming removed 8 bases at V and 0 bases at J, with 14 bases between. The DNA for the CDR3 is TGCAGCACCACGGGACAAAGCTCCTACGAGCAGTACTTC. Translated: CSTTGQSSYEQYF.

This clonotype came up many times. The chain employs TRBV4-1 and TRBJ2-3, with D tentatively TRBD2 (6 bases). Germline V gives CDR1 MGHRA, CDR2 YSYEKL. The CDR3 loop spans 15 amino acids. Trimming removed 3 bases at V and 5 bases at J, with 15 bases between. CDR3 sequence (DNA): TGCGCCAGCAGCCATCTCGACGGGGGAATAGATACGCAGTATTTT. Protein sequence: CASSHLDGGIDTQYF.

The V and J genes are TRBV19 and TRBJ1-2, with D possibly being TRBD1 (6 bases). Trimming took off 7 bases at V and 5 bases at J, with 14 bases between the two ends. Germline V CDR1 and CDR2: LNHDA, SQIVND (reference sequence). The CDR3 consists of 13 residues. CDR3 protein: CASNPQGRYGYTF. The DNA for the CDR3 is TGTGCCAGTAACCCACAGGGTAGATATGGCTACACCTTC. Using reference TRBV19 and TRBJ1-2 for the parts outside the CDR3, the full variable domain is DGGITQSPKYLFRKEGQNVTLSCEQNLNHDAMYWYRQDPGQGLRLIYYSQIVNDFQKGDIAEGYSVSREKKESFPLTVTSAQKNPTAFYLCASNPQGRYGYTFGSGTRLTVV.

As regards this clonotype: An end of the junction differs from the germline gene, which may be a read error. V usage is TRBV10-3 and J usage is TRBJ2-5; possible D gene TRBD2, 6 bases. Germline loops: CDR1 ENHRY, CDR2 SYGVKD. The CDR3 loop spans 13 amino acids. The CDR3 DNA reads TGTGCCAGCAGTTACGGAGGGGAAGAGACCCAGTACTTC. Translating it yields CASSYGGEETQYF.

This sequence joins TRBV5-1 and TRBJ2-7; 9 nucleotides agree with TRBD1. Trimming at V came to 4 bases and at J to 5 bases, leaving 4 bases not matched to a gene. Germline CDR1 reads SGHRS; CDR2 reads YFSETQ. This CDR3 has 13 residues. The CDR3 region is CASSRDRDHEQYF. As DNA, the CDR3 is TGCGCCAGCAGCCGGGACAGGGACCACGAGCAGTACTTC.

This clonotype appeared once. This CDR3 reads CATSAAGSEQYF. DNA for the CDR3: TGTGCCACCAGTGCGGCAGGGAGCGAGCAGTACTTC. This sequence joins TRBV24-1 and TRBJ2-7; perhaps D is TRBD1 or TRBD2 (5 bases each). Trimming left V 5 bases short and J 6 bases short, with 10 bases between. The CDR3 is 12 residues long. Germline V gene sequence: CDR1 KGHDR, CDR2 SFDVKD.

CDR3: CASSKPGYGTEAFF. CDR3 coding DNA: TGTGCCAGCAGTAAACCGGGGTACGGGACTGAAGCTTTCTTT. V is TRBV25-1 and J is TRBJ1-1, with D uncertain. From germline, CDR1 is MGHDK and CDR2 SYGVNS. V dropped 5 bases and J dropped 5 bases, with 15 bases sitting between them. The CDR3 runs 14 residues.

This clonotype has only a few counts. The chain employs TRBV2 and TRBJ2-3; D uncertain. CDR3 length equals 14 residues. Trimming left V 0 bases short and J 5 bases short, with 9 bases between. The V gene's germline CDR1 is SNHLY and CDR2 FYNNEI. CDR3 sequence reads: CASSEALRGDTQYF. CDR3 coding DNA: TGTGCCAGCAGTGAAGCGCTTCGCGGAGATACGCAGTATTTT.

This clonotype was counted many times. Here the CDR3 reads CASKTTGTGRTYEQYF. DNA of the CDR3: TGTGCCAGCAAGACGACAGGGACAGGGCGCACCTACGAGCAGTACTTC. J is TRBJ2-7 and V is TRBV28; 9 bases match TRBD1. The germline CDR1 and CDR2 sequences are MDHEN and SYDVKM. The CDR3 length is 16 residues. With 7 bases clipped from V and 2 bases from J, the junction kept 12 bases outside the gene matches.